Listed below are T cell receptor beta chains from one sample, sequenced in a study of CD8+ T cells in alopecia areata. Produced via immunoSEQ multiplex PCR; TCRdb's table is partial and in-frame only. The sample has 69,000 or so clones; 55% to 65% are singletons. The starting material was CD8+ T cells sorted from blood, obtained at week 0. These receptors all stem from a human donor with alopecia areata. CDR3s include the opening cysteine and the closing phenylalanine or tryptophan. D genes are given only for firm matches. A clone size is listed for some rows: how often the clone was seen (once, few, many), or a class if it is expanded.

TRBV4-2	TRBJ1-5	NA	NA	TGTGCCAGCAGCCAAGCGACGGAATATAGCAATCAGCCCCAGCATTTT	CASSQATEYSNQPQHF
TRBV2	TRBJ2-3	NA	NA	TGTGCCAGCAGTTTTCTCCCCGGAACAGATACGCAGTATTTT	CASSFLPGTDTQYF
TRBV19	TRBJ2-1	TRBD1	NA	TGTGCCAGTAGTATGAACAGGGGGGACTACAATGAGCAGTTCTTC	CASSMNRGDYNEQFF
TRBV7-3	TRBJ2-1	TRBD2	NA	TGTGCCAGCAGCTTACTGGCGGGAGGGTACAATGAGCAGTTCTTC	CASSLLAGGYNEQFF
TRBV5-1	TRBJ2-1	NA	few	TGCGCCAGCAGCCCCGACTCCCGCCCCTATGAGCAGTTCTTC	CASSPDSRPYEQFF
TRBV4-1	TRBJ2-7	TRBD1	NA	TGCGCCAGCAGCCAAGTAGGGGGCGCGTACGAGCAGTACTTC	CASSQVGGAYEQYF
TRBV29-1	TRBJ1-2	TRBD1	NA	TGCAGCGTTGGCCCGGGCAGGGGGCTGGTGACGGACTATGGCTACACCTTC	CSVGPGRGLVTDYGYTF
TRBV30	TRBJ1-1	NA	NA	TGTGCCTGGAGCTCGACAGGCATGAACACTGAAGCTTTCTTT	CAWSSTGMNTEAFF
TRBV6-6	TRBJ2-1	TRBD2	NA	TGTGCCAGCAGTTACGCGCTAGCGGGGATTAACAATGAGCAGTTCTTC	CASSYALAGINNEQFF
TRBV29-1	TRBJ2-2	NA	few	TGCAGCGTTTGGACGGCCGGGGAGCTGTTTTTT	CSVWTAGELFF
TRBV5-6	TRBJ2-7	NA	NA	TGTGCCAGCAGCTTGGGGGGGCCGGGGAGTGTATACGAGCAGTACTTC	CASSLGGPGSVYEQYF
TRBV29-1	TRBJ1-2	NA	NA	TGCAGCGTTTACTCGCTGGTCTTACCCTATGGCTACACCTTC	CSVYSLVLPYGYTF
TRBV5-1	TRBJ2-2	NA	NA	TGCGCCAGCAGCCCCTGGGGGGGGGCCTCTGGGGAGCTGTTTTTT	CASSPWGGASGELFF
TRBV6-5	TRBJ2-1	TRBD2	few	TGTGCCAGCGCGGGACTAGCGGGGGGGTACAATGAGCAGTTCTTC	CASAGLAGGYNEQFF
TRBV7-2	TRBJ1-1	NA	NA	TGTGCCAGCAGCTTTAGGAACACTGAAGCTTTCTTT	CASSFRNTEAFF
TRBV15	TRBJ2-1	NA	few	TGTGCCACCAGCAGAGAGGTGAATGAGCAGTTCTTC	CATSREVNEQFF
TRBV29-1	TRBJ1-1	NA	few	TGCAGCGCCCAGGGTTCCAACACTGAAGCTTTCTTT	CSAQGSNTEAFF